The present entry profiles one TCR beta chain with its context. Expressed TCRB transcripts were sequenced because the isolated RNA had all been reverse transcribed beforehand. Here immunoSEQ multiplex PCR was the method, and the copy in TCRdb shows in-frame clones only, minus some. The sample yields about 340,000 clones, 7.5% to 9% seen once. These data originate in a study of beta chain features in type 1 diabetes. Isolation of CD4+ naive, central memory, regulatory and stem cell-like memory cells was achieved by sorting via CD45RO/CCR7/CD25/CD127/CD95/CD27. The receptor comes from a woman between 18 and 29 years old in good health. The sequenced sample was central memory CD4+ T cells from blood.

The CDR3 loop is CASSWGDTQYF. DNA of the CDR3: TGCGCCAGCAGTTGGGGAGATACGCAGTATTTT. This chain joins TRBV10-2 and TRBJ2-3; D unresolved. CDR1 and CDR2 from the germline V gene are WSHSY and SAAADI. Trimming stripped 5 bases from V and 5 bases from J, with 5 bases between. This CDR3 spans 11 amino acids.